These T cell receptor beta chains were read from a single sample in a study of immune cell composition in non-small cell lung cancer. Method: immunoSEQ multiplex PCR; TCRdb's copy keeps in-frame clones and lacks some. The sample records 1,700 or so clones, roughly 79% being singletons. The specimen sequenced was lung tumor tissue. The origin of the receptors is a human donor with non-small cell lung cancer. The CDR3 runs from the conserved cysteine through the conserved F or W. The D gene is left open where the match is weak. Clone size appears in some rows only: once, few, many, or a class for an expanded clone.

TRBV10-2	TRBJ2-1	NA	once	CASSDSQDYNEQFF	TGCGCCAGCAGTGATTCCCAGGACTACAATGAGCAGTTCTTC
TRBV6-5	TRBJ1-1	NA	NA	CASSSWGLWAFF	TGTGCCAGCAGTTCTTGGGGACTTTGGGCTTTCTTT
TRBV5-8	TRBJ2-2	NA	few	CASSLIYREAGELFF	TGTGCCAGCAGCTTAATTTACAGGGAAGCCGGGGAGCTGTTTTTT
TRBV11-2	TRBJ2-2	NA	NA	CASSLGAANTGELFF	TGTGCCAGCAGCTTAGGAGCGGCGAACACCGGGGAGCTGTTTTTT
TRBV11-2	TRBJ2-2	TRBD2	NA	CASSLGRERGGELFF	TGTGCCAGCAGCTTAGGGCGGGAGAGGGGCGGGGAGCTGTTTTTT
TRBV6-4	TRBJ2-3	TRBD2	NA	CASSEAGGTDTQYF	TGTGCCAGCAGTGAAGCGGGGGGCACAGATACGCAGTATTTT
TRBV19	TRBJ2-3	NA	NA	CASSADRGGVGTDTQYF	TGTGCCAGTAGTGCCGACCGTGGAGGGGTGGGCACAGATACGCAGTATTTT
TRBV10-2	TRBJ2-7	NA	NA	CASDTGSFYEQYF	TGCGCCAGTGATACAGGGTCTTTCTACGAGCAGTACTTC
TRBV5-1	TRBJ2-7	TRBD2	few	CASSLGGSGRFSYEQYF	TGCGCCAGCAGCTTGGGGGGTAGCGGGAGATTTTCCTACGAGCAGTACTTC
TRBV29-1	TRBJ2-7	TRBD2	NA	CSATGSGSHEQYF	TGCAGCGCCACGGGGAGCGGGAGCCACGAGCAGTACTTC
TRBV7-8	TRBJ2-1	TRBD2	NA	CASSLAGGLRNEQFF	TGTGCCAGCAGCTTAGCGGGAGGGCTAAGGAATGAGCAGTTCTTC
TRBV6-1	TRBJ2-5	NA	once	CASNPGLQETQYF	TGTGCCAGCAACCCGGGACTGCAAGAGACCCAGTACTTC
TRBV5-6	TRBJ2-5	TRBD2	NA	CASSFGLAGVEETQYF	TGTGCCAGCAGCTTCGGACTAGCGGGGGTTGAAGAGACCCAGTACTTC
TRBV30	TRBJ2-1	TRBD2	NA	CAWSGGSANNEQFF	TGTGCCTGGTCGGGGGGTAGCGCAAACAATGAGCAGTTCTTC
TRBV28	TRBJ1-3	TRBD1	NA	CASSTTGTGNSGNTIYF	TGTGCCAGCAGTACAACCGGGACAGGGAACTCTGGAAACACCATATATTTT
TRBV27	TRBJ2-5	TRBD1	NA	CASRRTGTLAETQYF	TGTGCCAGCAGACGGACAGGGACGCTAGCGGAGACCCAGTACTTC